This entry is about one T cell receptor (beta chain). No antigen is known for it. The junction and the germline gene differ at one end; a read error may be behind it. The entry originates in a study of T cell responses to AZD1222 COVID-19 vaccine. Using immunoSEQ multiplex PCR, the repertoire was profiled, and TCRdb retains in-frame clones only, with some absent. The sample holds some 130,000 clones, 90% seen once. The CDR3 contains 12 residues. Germline V lookup: CDR1 MNHEY, CDR2 SMNVEV (reference sequence). Study-wide results and caveats: In the spike-specific TCR repertoire, nearly half reportedly target unmutated variant regions. Clonal diversity may have been underestimated, and the donors were mostly white British, with more females than males.

Sequenced material: peripheral blood, taken on day 0 of AZD1222 vaccination. The source of this sequence is an adult in good health. The chain joins TRBV27 to TRBJ1-2; D not certain. CDR3 DNA: TGTGCCAGCAGTTTCCCCCCGGGCCCCCTCGCCTTC. Its protein product is CASSFPPGPLAF.